The clone carrying this TCR beta chain occurred a few times. Its antigen is unidentified. With 60 Vbeta and 13 Jbeta primers, the PCR was carried out. Produced via immunoSEQ multiplex PCR; TCRdb's table is partial and in-frame only. The data hold more than 85,000 clones, with about 80% observed a single time. These data are taken from a study of cytomegalovirus exposure and HLA in healthy donors. Study-wide results and caveats: In a later analysis, TCR beta V- and J-gene trimming showed a link to a missense DCLRE1C variant. Researchers reported from a later analysis that most CMV-associated TCR beta chains appeared HLA-restricted.

The CDR3 sequence is 14 residues long. Germline V CDR1 and CDR2: LNHDA, SQIVND (reference sequence). V lost 5 bases to trimming and J lost 2 bases; unmatched junction nucleotides: 3. What was sequenced was PBMCs. The chain carries TRBV19 and TRBJ2-7, with 10 bases fitting TRBD2. The source is an older woman in good health and CMV-seropositive. This CDR3 reads CASSWTSGAYEQYF. The DNA of the CDR3 is TGTGCCAGTAGTTGGACTAGCGGTGCCTACGAGCAGTACTTC.